These 5 T cell receptor beta chains were all obtained from the same sample, sequenced in a study of blood T cell repertoires in COVID-19. Profiling relied on immunoSEQ multiplex PCR, and the TCRdb table lists in-frame clones only, not all of them. The sample has fewer than 300,000 clones, roughly nine tenths seen once. Specimen: peripheral blood. The receptors stem from a woman younger than 45 with COVID-19, enrolled during active disease.

This clone was detected once. The rearrangement uses TRBV5-5 and TRBJ2-5; D gene ambiguous. The CDR3 spans 12 residues. Trimming cost V 5 bases and J 2 bases, with 7 bases left between them. Germline V gene data show CDR1 as SGHKS and CDR2 as YYEKEE (reference sequence). The CDR3 region has the DNA TGTGCCAGCAGTACAAAACAAGAGACCCAGTACTTC. This sequence encodes CASSTKQETQYF.

The rearrangement links TRBV19 to TRBJ1-1, with 12 bases aligning to TRBD1. The CDR3 runs to 14 residues. The germline V gene has CDR1 LNHDA and CDR2 SQIVND (reference sequence). J lost 2 bases, V lost 8 bases, and 3 bases had no gene match. CDR3 loop: CASGTGGSNTEAFF. The CDR3 DNA sequence: TGTGCCAGTGGGACAGGGGGCTCAAACACTGAAGCTTTCTTT.

This clone appeared a few times. The chain joins TRBV24-1 to TRBJ2-1; a weak D match, TRBD2 (5 bases). The CDR3 consists of 11 residues. The ends were cut back, 1 base at V and 14 bases at J, with 8 bases in the middle. Germline CDR1 reads KGHDR; CDR2 reads SFDVKD. CDR3 coding DNA: TGTGCCACCAGTGATTTCGGGGTCGAGTTCTTC. It translates to CATSDFGVEFF.

This sequence joins TRBV4-1 and TRBJ2-1, with D perhaps matching TRBD2 (5 bases). Germline V gene lookup returns CDR1 MGHRA and CDR2 YSYEKL. V was shortened by 8 bases and J by 1 base, with 18 bases between the two germline ends. The length of the CDR3 is 16 residues. The CDR3 DNA reads as TGCGCCAGCCGGGGAGTAGGAGTCAGTTCCTACAATGAGCAGTTCTTC. Encoded protein: CASRGVGVSSYNEQFF.

This chain uses TRBV7-9 with TRBJ2-5; tentative D call: TRBD2 (6 bases). Germline values: CDR1 SEHNR, CDR2 FQNEAQ (reference sequence). Trimming took off 5 bases at V and 7 bases at J, with 17 bases between the two ends. The CDR3 has 14 residues. CDR3 amino acids: CASSLGGGVGTQYF. CDR3 bases: TGTGCCAGCAGCCTAGGAGGAGGGGTGGGGACCCAGTACTTC.